This TCR beta chain stems from a study of T-cell memory formation after mild COVID-19. Study as a whole: TCR clusters were mostly donor specific.

It was 5'RACE with constant-segment primers that produced the TCR alpha and TCR beta cDNA libraries, which carried sample barcodes and UMIs. TCRdb passed the 5' RACE reads through MiXCR, listing each CDR3 protein once. The data show about 470,000 distinct CDR3 sequences, about 23% seen once. This clonotype was detected many times. Its antigen is unknown. Trimming shortened V by 3 bases and J by 5 bases, and 16 bases separated the two germline ends. The CDR3 length is 14 residues. The V gene's germline CDR1 is DFQATT and CDR2 SNEGSKA (reference sequence). Study observations and caveats: Shrinking CD4+ clones were chiefly CM and EM; CD8+ ones were chiefly EMRA. Later expanders leaned toward CD4+, whereas clones contracting from day 15 to 85 were balanced CD4/CD8.

The chain has TRBV20-1 and TRBJ1-1, with D perhaps TRBD1 (6 bases). The receptor comes from an adult woman who had mild COVID-19 (a few samples of this study predate the infection). Cell type and time point are not known. The sample taken for sequencing was PBMCs or a T cell subset sorted from them (not recorded which). Written as DNA, the CDR3 is TGCAGTGCTAGTCGAGGGGGGTCAGGGACTGAAGCTTTCTTT. Residues: CSASRGGSGTEAFF.